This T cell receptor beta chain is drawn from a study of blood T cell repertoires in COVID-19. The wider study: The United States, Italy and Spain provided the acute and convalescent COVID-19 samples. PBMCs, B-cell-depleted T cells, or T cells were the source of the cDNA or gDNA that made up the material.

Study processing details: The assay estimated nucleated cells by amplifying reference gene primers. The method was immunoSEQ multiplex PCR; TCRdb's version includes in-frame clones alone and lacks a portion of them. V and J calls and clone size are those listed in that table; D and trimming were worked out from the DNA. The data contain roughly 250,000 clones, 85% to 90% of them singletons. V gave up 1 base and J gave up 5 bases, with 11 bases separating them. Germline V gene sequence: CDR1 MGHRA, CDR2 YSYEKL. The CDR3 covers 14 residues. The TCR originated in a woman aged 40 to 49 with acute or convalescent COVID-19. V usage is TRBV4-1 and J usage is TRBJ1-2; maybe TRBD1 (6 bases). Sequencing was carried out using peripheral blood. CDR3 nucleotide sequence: TGCGCCAGCAGCCAAGGGGACATAGATTATGGCTACACCTTC. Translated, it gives CASSQGDIDYGYTF.